The subject of this entry is one TCR beta chain. These data belong to a study of blood T cell repertoires in COVID-19. Overall study context: The cDNA or gDNA used as material had been derived from T cells, B-cell-depleted T cells, or PBMCs.

Germline V CDR1 and CDR2: SGHRS, YFSETQ. The CDR3 sequence is 12 residues long. Repertoires were generated with immunoSEQ multiplex PCR, while TCRdb's copy carries only in-frame clones and drops some. Among about 83,000 clones listed, more than 90% were seen once. Sequencing was performed on peripheral blood. This chain connects TRBV5-1 to TRBJ1-1; D ambiguous. The clonotype was recovered from a woman older than 75 with active or convalescent COVID-19. CDR3 DNA sequence: TGCGCTTCTGCGGGCAGCCACACTGAAGCTTTCTTT. It yields the protein CASAGSHTEAFF.